This T cell receptor beta chain stems from a study of T cells in Graves' hyperthyroidism and ophthalmopathy. Findings of the study overall: A model of 13 V-J features distinguished ophthalmopathy from stable hyperthyroidism.

Amplification of TCR beta CDR3 regions was performed using RNA transcripts as template. TCR CDR3 regions were first amplified by RT-PCR with HTBI primers. TCRdb reprocessed the multiplex PCR reads with MiXCR, giving one entry per CDR3 protein. The sample lists 280,000 or so distinct CDR3 sequences, 15% occurring once. A patient was excluded if there was uncontrolled infection, other autoimmune disease, pregnancy or lactation. PBMCs were obtained from over 8.5 ml fresh peripheral blood. The sample holds many counts of this clonotype. Its antigen is as yet unknown. This CDR3 has 16 residues. With 7 bases clipped from V and 2 bases from J, the junction kept 11 bases outside the gene matches.

The clonotype originates from a woman in her fifties or sixties with Graves' hyperthyroidism that later progressed to Graves' ophthalmopathy. This chain joins TRBV12-3 or TRBV12-4 and TRBJ2-1, with 7 bases lining up with TRBD2. Material for sequencing was blood. The CDR3 DNA sequence: TGTGCCAGCAACCTTGAGGGAGGGACTCCCTACAATGAGCAGTTCTTC. Translated, it gives CASNLEGGTPYNEQFF.